This T cell receptor (beta chain) originates from a study of beta chain bispecific antibodies for T cell cancers. Blood mononuclear cells were expanded for 3 days using either OKT3 anti-CD3 antibody or CD3/CD28 beads. The CDR3 runs to 15 residues. Looked up from germline, CDR1 is SGHVS and CDR2 is FQNEAQ. The V and J ends lost 7 bases and 4 bases respectively, with 16 bases between them. This clonotype was observed many times. What it recognizes is unknown. TCRdb fed the 5' RACE reads into MiXCR, producing one record per CDR3 protein. The sample contains some 20,000 distinct CDR3 sequences, under 3% of which appear only once. Overall study findings and caveats: Normal T cells contributed less of the targeted TRBV signal than the leukemia cells did.

The chain carries TRBV7-8 and TRBJ2-2, with D perhaps matching TRBD1 or TRBD2 (5 bases each). The TCR sequence derives from a human donor in good health. Some clones in this sample may be carry-over from other donors' samples. The specimen was healthy donor T cells cultured with leukemia cells. The CDR3 sequence is CASTQPRGSTGELFF. The CDR3 nucleotides read TGTGCCAGCACCCAACCGAGGGGCAGCACCGGGGAGCTGTTTTTT.